This T cell receptor (beta chain) was found in a study of Graves' ophthalmopathy and Graves' hyperthyroidism. Study findings and constraints: Blood also contained most of the expanded thyroid clonotypes above 0.001 frequency.

Scientists amplified the TCR beta CDR3 regions from RNA transcripts. An initial RT-PCR round employing HTBI primers preceded a second-round multiplex PCR. Each CDR3 protein gets one entry after TCRdb re-called the multiplex PCR reads with MiXCR. The repertoire has about 620,000 distinct CDR3 sequences, approximately 21% of them found once; the top ten carry around 7%. Aged 18 to 65, hyperthyroidism patients had been newly diagnosed, with under 2 months' duration. Diagnosis relied on clinical symptoms, serum thyroxine, TRAb, thyroid ultrasound and orbital computed tomography. V was clipped by 6 bases and J by 0 bases, with 20 bases between them. This CDR3 comprises 16 residues. In germline, CDR1 is DFQATT, CDR2 SNEGSKA (reference sequence). This clonotype was seen repeatedly, ten times or more. No antigen is known for it.

The chain carries TRBV20-1 and TRBJ1-1; D is possibly TRBD1 (5 bases). The sample comprised peripheral blood. The sequence derives from a woman under 30 with stable Graves' hyperthyroidism. Some clones in this sample may be carry-over from other donors' samples. The DNA of the CDR3 is TGCAGTGCGGCCGGGGACCGAGACACCATGAACACTGAAGCTTTCTTT. Translation gives CSAAGDRDTMNTEAFF.